Presented here are 22 T cell receptor beta chains from one specimen sequenced in a study of blood T cell repertoires in COVID-19. Generated by immunoSEQ multiplex PCR, the TCRdb table keeps only in-frame clones and is missing some. The table includes 350,000 or so clones, approximately 89% detected once. Sequencing was done on a sample of peripheral blood. The source is a woman aged 55-70 years with COVID-19, enrolled during active disease.

This clone appeared a few times. The V gene is TRBV19, the J gene TRBJ2-7; 11 positions match TRBD2. The germline V gene has CDR1 LNHDA and CDR2 SQIVND (reference sequence). This CDR3 contains 15 residues. Unmatched junction bases numbered 6, after V lost 5 bases and J lost 3 bases. CDR3 nucleotides: TGTGCCAGTAGTCAAGGGACTAGCGGCCGCTACGAGCAGTACTTC. It encodes CASSQGTSGRYEQYF. Full variable domain (rest looked up from reference TRBV19 and TRBJ2-7): DGGITQSPKYLFRKEGQNVTLSCEQNLNHDAMYWYRQDPGQGLRLIYYSQIVNDFQKGDIAEGYSVSREKKESFPLTVTSAQKNPTAFYLCASSQGTSGRYEQYFGPGTRLTVT.

The CDR3 loop reads CASSSRGDGYGYTF. CDR3 in DNA: TGTGCCAGCAGTTCCCGGGGGGACGGCTATGGCTACACCTTC. The V gene is TRBV2, the J gene TRBJ1-2; a possible D gene is TRBD1 (5 bases). The CDR3 runs 14 residues. Per the germline V gene, CDR1 is SNHLY and CDR2 is FYNNEI. Trimming cost V 5 bases and J 4 bases, with 14 bases left between them.

Turning to this clone: Other nucleotide sequences from this sample produce the same CDR3. The chain carries TRBV24-1 and TRBJ1-4; the match to TRBD1 covers 9 bases. Germline CDR1 and CDR2: KGHDR and SFDVKD. V shed 4 bases, J shed 8 bases, and the junction held 7 bases outside the gene matches. This CDR3 contains 15 residues. CDR3 sequence: CATSDPGQGSEKLFF. The DNA for the CDR3 is TGTGCCACCAGTGACCCGGGACAGGGAAGCGAAAAACTGTTTTTT.

The chain uses TRBV6-1 and TRBJ2-7, with a weak D call TRBD1 (6 bases). V was pared by 3 bases and J by 3 bases, with 15 bases between. Germline CDR1 reads MNHNS; CDR2 reads SASEGT. The length of the CDR3 is 15 residues. The CDR3 DNA is TGTGCCAGCAGTGACACAGGGTTCCTCAGCTACGAGCAGTACTTC. Its translation: CASSDTGFLSYEQYF.

V gene TRBV5-4 combines with J gene TRBJ2-1; D is undetermined. Germline CDR1 SGHNT, CDR2 YYREEE (reference sequence). V lost 0 bases and J 9 bases, leaving 10 bases between the germline ends. This CDR3 has 13 residues. The CDR3, as DNA: TGTGCCAGCAGCTTGGCAATAGCCAGTGAGCAGTTCTTC. Its protein is CASSLAIASEQFF.

This chain links TRBV19 with TRBJ1-2; no clear D. Germline values: CDR1 LNHDA, CDR2 SQIVND (reference sequence). V was trimmed by 3 bases and J by 4 bases, leaving 9 bases between them. The CDR3 spans 13 residues. As DNA, the CDR3 is TGTGCCAGTAGTATGAGTTCTTCCTATGGCTACACCTTC. This sequence encodes CASSMSSSYGYTF.

J is TRBJ1-1 and V is TRBV6-2 or TRBV6-3, with D perhaps TRBD1 (6 bases). The ends were cut back, 5 bases at V and 1 base at J, with 14 bases in the middle. The CDR3 totals 15 residues. Germline assignment: CDR1 MNHEY and CDR2 SVGEGT. The CDR3 region has the DNA TGTGCCAGCAGTGTTAACAGGGCTACGAACACTGAAGCTTTCTTT. The encoded protein is CASSVNRATNTEAFF.

Details on this clone: This specimen includes other DNA sequences encoding the same CDR3. The V gene is TRBV12-5, the J gene TRBJ2-2, with 7 bases identical to TRBD2. CDR3 length: 13 residues. V gave up 6 bases and J gave up 3 bases; unmatched junction bases: 1. Germline-derived CDR1 and CDR2 are LGHNT and FRNRAP. CDR3 nucleotides: TGTGCTAGTGGGGGAGGGTACACCGGGGAGCTGTTTTTT. Translated, it gives CASGGGYTGELFF.

The chain uses TRBV7-8 and TRBJ1-2, with TRBD1 matching 10 bases. The V gene end was trimmed by 5 bases and the J gene end by 1 base; junction bases not matched to a gene: 10. The CDR3 loop spans 17 amino acids. CDR1 is SGHVS, CDR2 FQNEAQ, per germline. Here the CDR3 DNA reads TGTGCCAGCAGCCGAAAGGTGGGGGACAGGGGTAACTATGGCTACACCTTC. Its protein is CASSRKVGDRGNYGYTF.

V is TRBV4-1 and J is TRBJ1-1; D not resolved. The V and J ends lost 1 base and 5 bases respectively, with 11 bases between them. CDR1 is MGHRA and CDR2 is YSYEKL in the germline V gene. The CDR3 has 14 amino acids. The CDR3 nucleotides read TGCGCCAGCAGCCAAGCGCCGGGAAGGACTGAAGCTTTCTTT. It yields the protein CASSQAPGRTEAFF.

The sample holds one count of this clone. The rearrangement joins TRBV7-9 to TRBJ1-1, with D hard to call. V was shortened by 5 bases and J by 4 bases, with 14 bases between the two germline ends. From germline, CDR1 is SEHNR and CDR2 FQNEAQ (reference sequence). There are 14 residues in the CDR3. CDR3 residues: CASSRGREVTEAFF. The CDR3, as DNA: TGTGCCAGCAGCCGGGGTCGGGAGGTCACTGAAGCTTTCTTT. Supplemented by reference TRBV7-9 and TRBJ1-1, the full variable domain reads DTGVSQNPRHKITKRGQNVTFRCDPISEHNRLYWYRQTLGQGPEFLTYFQNEAQLEKSRLLSDRFSAERPKGSFSTLEIQRTEQGDSAMYLCASSRGREVTEAFFGQGTRLTVV.

This sequence joins TRBV27 and TRBJ1-2; TRBD1 aligns across 9 bases. The CDR3 length is 15 residues. CDR1 and CDR2 from the germline V gene are MNHEY and SMNVEV (reference sequence). The V and J ends lost 5 bases and 7 bases, in that order; junction bases with no gene match: 11. The CDR3 bases are TGTGCCAGCAGTAGCCGGGACAGGGACCTTAGTGGCTACACCTTC. Translating gives CASSSRDRDLSGYTF.

The V call is TRBV7-3, the J call TRBJ1-2; TRBD1 matches at 7 bases. After removal of 5 bases from V and 2 bases from J, the junction contained 2 bases not matched to a gene. CDR3 length: 13 residues. Germline CDR1 is SGHTA and CDR2 is FQGTGA. CDR3 in DNA: TGTGCCAGCAGCGCAGGGGGGAACTATGGCTACACCTTC. Protein sequence: CASSAGGNYGYTF.

Concerning this clone: Within the sample, other DNA sequences also encode this same CDR3. The chain has TRBV7-3 and TRBJ1-1, with a weak D call TRBD1 (5 bases). Germline V lookup: CDR1 SGHTA, CDR2 FQGTGA. Between the trimmed V and J ends, which lost 4 bases and 2 bases, there was a span of 8 bases. The CDR3 consists of 13 residues. This CDR3 reads CASSSQGNTEAFF. The CDR3 bases are TGTGCCAGCAGCTCTCAGGGCAACACTGAAGCTTTCTTT.

The chain has TRBV5-4 and TRBJ2-7; D call uncertain. CDR3 length equals 13 residues. The V end lost 5 bases, the J end lost 0 bases, and 9 bases lay between the germline ends. The germline V gene encodes CDR1 SGHNT and CDR2 YYREEE (reference sequence). CDR3 amino acids: CASSQASSYEQYF. The CDR3 DNA sequence: TGTGCCAGCAGTCAGGCCAGCTCCTACGAGCAGTACTTC.

The rearrangement links TRBV28 to TRBJ1-6; 7 bases line up with TRBD1. CDR1 is MDHEN, CDR2 SYDVKM, per germline. The CDR3 spans 15 residues. J was trimmed by 7 bases and V by 5 bases; bases with no gene match: 8. As DNA, the CDR3 is TGTGCCAGCAGTGGAGGGGACAGTCAAAATTCACCCCTCCACTTT. As protein: CASSGGDSQNSPLHF.

For this clone: One end of the junction is discordant with germline, which a read error may explain. This chain uses TRBV15 with TRBJ2-3; TRBD2 aligns across 9 bases. The CDR3 contains 18 residues. Germline V CDR1 and CDR2: LNHNV, YYDKDF (reference sequence). For the CDR3, the DNA is TGTGCCACCACCAGAGAGGGGGTACTAGCGGGTAGCACAGATACGCAGTATTTT. It specifies CATTREGVLAGSTDTQYF.

V and J are TRBV5-8 and TRBJ2-2, with 10 bases aligning to TRBD2. The V segment lost 5 bases and the J segment 0 bases; nucleotides outside the gene matches: 4. In germline, CDR1 is SGHTS, CDR2 YDEGEE. The length of the CDR3 is 16 residues. The CDR3 here is CASSYSGGTNTGELFF. DNA of the CDR3: TGTGCCAGCAGTTATAGCGGGGGGACGAACACCGGGGAGCTGTTTTTT.

This rearrangement joins TRBV11-2 to TRBJ2-2, with 8 nucleotides matching TRBD1. Germline loops: CDR1 SGHAT, CDR2 FQNNGV. J lost 7 bases, V lost 2 bases, and 3 bases had no gene match. The CDR3 is 14 residues long. The CDR3 DNA reads TGTGCCAGCAGCTTACTGGACAGGGTCGGGGAGCTGTTTTTT. Translation gives CASSLLDRVGELFF. Complete variable domain (other parts from reference TRBV11-2 and TRBJ2-2): EAGVAQSPRYKIIEKRQSVAFWCNPISGHATLYWYQQILGQGPKLLIQFQNNGVVDDSQLPKDRFSAERLKGVDSTLKIQPAKLEDSAVYLCASSLLDRVGELFFGEGSRLTVL.

The rearrangement joins TRBV6-5 to TRBJ1-2; tentatively, D is TRBD1 (5 bases). The V gene lost 2 bases and the J gene lost 7 bases, with 20 bases spanning the gap. Germline V gives CDR1 MNHEY, CDR2 SVGAGI. The CDR3 is 16 amino acids. DNA of the CDR3: TGTGCCAGCAGTTACAATAAGGGACTCGGTCCCCCTGGCTACACCTTC. It codes for CASSYNKGLGPPGYTF.

There are a few counts of this clone. The gene calls are TRBV7-7 and TRBJ2-1, with 9 bases that match TRBD1. V shed 3 bases, J shed 4 bases, and the junction held 10 bases outside the gene matches. Germline V gene lookup returns CDR1 SSHAT and CDR2 FNYEAQ (reference sequence). The CDR3 totals 17 residues. In nucleotides, the CDR3 is TGTGCCAGCAGCTTCCGGACAGGGGCTGAGGGATACAATGAGCAGTTCTTC. It encodes CASSFRTGAEGYNEQFF.

V usage is TRBV2 and J usage is TRBJ2-7; TRBD2 matches 7 bases. Germline CDR1 is SNHLY and CDR2 is FYNNEI. The length of the CDR3 is 15 residues. V shed 4 bases and J 1 base; nucleotides not matched to a gene: 7. In nucleotides, the CDR3 is TGTGCCAGCAGTGGGGAGGGGACTGGTTCCTACGAGCAGTACTTC. It is translated as CASSGEGTGSYEQYF.